Each of the 20 T cell receptor beta chains below was sequenced from the same sample in a study of blood T cell repertoires in COVID-19. The protocol was immunoSEQ multiplex PCR, while the TCRdb copy is restricted to in-frame clones and leaves out a portion. The repertoire has tens of thousands of clones, 89% of them found once; the top ten carry about 7.4%. The source material was peripheral blood. The receptors shown here come from a man over 45 with active COVID-19.

The chain joins TRBV7-2 to TRBJ2-7; D perhaps matches TRBD2 (6 bases). The germline V gene has CDR1 SGHTA and CDR2 FQGNSA. Trimming removed 5 bases from V and 4 bases from J, with 12 bases in between. The CDR3 is made up of 13 amino acids. DNA for the CDR3: TGTGCCAGCAGCCCCGGCGGGGTTTACGAGCAGTACTTC. It is translated as CASSPGGVYEQYF.

V usage is TRBV11-3 and J usage is TRBJ2-1, with D possibly matching TRBD2 (5 bases). The CDR3 covers 13 residues. The germline CDR1 and CDR2 sequences are SGHNT and YENEEA. The V end lost 5 bases, the J end lost 4 bases, and 9 bases lay between the germline ends. DNA for the CDR3: TGTGCCAGCAGCAGACGGGGATACAATGAGCAGTTCTTC. It yields the protein CASSRRGYNEQFF. The full variable domain, completed using reference TRBV11-3 and TRBJ2-1, is EAGVVQSPRYKIIEKKQPVAFWCNPISGHNTLYWYLQNLGQGPELLIRYENEEAVDDSQLPKDRFSAERLKGVDSTLKIQPAELGDSAVYLCASSRRGYNEQFFGPGTRLTVL.

This chain uses TRBV7-9 with TRBJ2-5; D perhaps matches TRBD2 (7 bases). Germline CDR1 is SEHNR and CDR2 is FQNEAQ (reference sequence). The ends were cut back, 7 bases at V and 5 bases at J, with 17 bases in the middle. The CDR3 extends over 14 amino acids. This CDR3 reads CASTLGGAQETQYF. In nucleotides, the CDR3 is TGTGCCAGCACCCTAGGGGGGGCACAGGAGACCCAGTACTTC. The full variable domain, rest sourced from reference TRBV7-9 and TRBJ2-5, is DTGVSQNPRHKITKRGQNVTFRCDPISEHNRLYWYRQTLGQGPEFLTYFQNEAQLEKSRLLSDRFSAERPKGSFSTLEIQRTEQGDSAMYLCASTLGGAQETQYFGPGTRLLVL.

The gene calls are TRBV6-2 or TRBV6-3 and TRBJ2-1, with D perhaps matching TRBD2 (7 bases). The germline V gene encodes CDR1 MNHEY and CDR2 SVGEGT. There are 18 residues in the CDR3. V lost 6 bases and J lost 4, with 25 bases in between. Written as DNA, the CDR3 is TGTGCCAGCAGCCGACGTCGGATATTGGGGGGGCGGTACAATGAGCAGTTCTTC. Translating gives CASSRRRILGGRYNEQFF.

This chain uses TRBV29-1 with TRBJ2-7, with a weak D call TRBD1 (6 bases). Trimming stripped 2 bases from V and 6 bases from J, with 11 bases between. The CDR3 contains 12 residues. Germline loops: CDR1 SQVTM, CDR2 ANQGSEA. CDR3 DNA: TGCAGCGTTGAAATGGGGGCTCGCGAGCAGTACTTC. This gives the protein CSVEMGAREQYF.

CDR3 protein: CASSRGTGRLSYNEQFF. The CDR3 DNA is TGTGCCAGCAGTCGGGGGACAGGGAGGTTGTCCTACAATGAGCAGTTCTTC. This chain joins TRBV6-6 and TRBJ2-1; 9 bases map to TRBD1. The length of the CDR3 is 17 residues. Germline V gives CDR1 MNHNY, CDR2 SVGAGI (reference sequence). J was trimmed by 1 base and V by 5 bases; bases with no gene match: 9.

The chain couples TRBV14 to TRBJ2-6; D uncertain. In germline, CDR1 is SGHDN, CDR2 FVKESK. The CDR3 is made up of 16 amino acids. Trimming stripped 1 base from V and 0 bases from J, with 7 bases between. The CDR3 reads CASSQGYSSGANVLTF. The CDR3 nucleotides are TGTGCCAGCAGCCAAGGATACAGCTCTGGGGCCAACGTCCTGACTTTC.

This clone was counted a few times. The rearrangement links TRBV6-2 or TRBV6-3 to TRBJ1-2; TRBD1 might be the D (5 bases). Trimming removed 2 bases from V and 5 bases from J, with 12 bases in between. The germline gives CDR1 MNHEY, CDR2 SVGEGT. This CDR3 spans 14 amino acids. CDR3: CASSYSVGGYGYTF. In DNA, the CDR3 is TGTGCCAGCAGTTACAGCGTCGGGGGGTATGGCTACACCTTC.

The CDR3 DNA reads TGTGCCAGCAGCATGGACAGCAACTATGGCTACACCTTC. This encodes CASSMDSNYGYTF. The rearrangement links TRBV5-4 to TRBJ1-2, with a weak D call TRBD1 (6 bases). In germline, CDR1 is SGHNT, CDR2 YYREEE (reference sequence). The CDR3 loop spans 13 amino acids. With 4 bases removed from V and 2 bases from J, the gap between germline ends came to 9 bases.

The V and J genes are TRBV3-1 (or the pseudogene TRBV3-2) and TRBJ2-3; unclear D gene. This CDR3 has 14 amino acids. The germline gives CDR1 LGHDT, CDR2 YNNKEL (reference sequence). V lost 2 bases and J 2 bases, leaving 8 bases between the germline ends. CDR3 amino acids: CASSQSRDTDTQYF. The CDR3 bases are TGTGCCAGCAGCCAAAGTCGAGACACAGATACGCAGTATTTT.

The chain recombines TRBV7-9 with TRBJ1-5; a possible D gene is TRBD1 (6 bases). CDR1 and CDR2 from the germline V gene are SEHNR and FQNEAQ (reference sequence). Trimming left V 3 bases short and J 5 bases short, with 11 bases between. The CDR3 runs to 14 residues. The CDR3 spells CASSLGQQDQPQHF. The CDR3, as DNA: TGTGCCAGCAGCTTGGGACAACAGGATCAGCCCCAGCATTTT.

The chain uses TRBV3-1 (or the pseudogene TRBV3-2) and TRBJ2-3; 7 bases align to TRBD2. V gave up 3 bases and J gave up 0 bases; unmatched junction bases: 12. CDR1 and CDR2 (germline): LGHDT, YNNKEL (reference sequence). This CDR3 has 18 amino acids. The CDR3 DNA follows: TGTGCCAGCAGCCAGGTAAATCGAGCGGGAACTAGCACAGATACGCAGTATTTT. Residues: CASSQVNRAGTSTDTQYF.

This clone appeared once. The rearrangement joins TRBV7-8 to TRBJ1-1, with D tentatively TRBD1 (5 bases). V lost 5 bases and J lost 0, with 16 bases in between. The CDR3 loop spans 16 amino acids. The germline gives CDR1 SGHVS, CDR2 FQNEAQ. The CDR3 DNA follows: TGTGCCAGCAGCCTCAGGCCGGCAGGGCTGAACACTGAAGCTTTCTTT. This translates into CASSLRPAGLNTEAFF.

This clone occurred once. This chain links TRBV2 with TRBJ2-6; perhaps TRBD2 as D (5 bases). CDR1 and CDR2 from the germline V gene are SNHLY and FYNNEI. Trimming removed 10 bases at V and 11 bases at J, with 18 bases between. The CDR3 loop spans 13 amino acids. The CDR3 nucleotides read TGTGCCACTGCCGCGGGCAGCTCTTACGTCCTGACTTTC. Protein sequence: CATAAGSSYVLTF.

The gene calls are TRBV4-3 and TRBJ1-2, with 7 bases identical to TRBD1. J was trimmed by 5 bases and V by 1 base; bases with no gene match: 7. The CDR3 is made up of 15 amino acids. The V gene's germline CDR1 is LGHNA and CDR2 YSLEER. In DNA form, the CDR3 reads TGCGCCAGCAGCCAAGCGGGCAGGGGGTTGTATGGCTACACCTTC. Protein: CASSQAGRGLYGYTF.

The chain couples TRBV6-5 to TRBJ1-3; 9 bases are a match to TRBD1. The junction had 5 bases not matched to a gene; V was cut back by 6 bases and J by 2 bases. The length of the CDR3 is 15 residues. Germline V CDR1 and CDR2: MNHEY, SVGAGI. The CDR3 region has the DNA TGTGCCAGCAGGTCGGACAGGGGACCTGGAAACACCATATATTTT. Translation gives CASRSDRGPGNTIYF.

V and J are TRBV28 and TRBJ1-2, with D maybe TRBD1 (5 bases). The CDR3 is 15 amino acids. Germline assignment: CDR1 MDHEN and CDR2 SYDVKM. The germline V and J ends were trimmed by 1 base and 0 bases, with 9 bases remaining between them. This CDR3 reads CASSLLAGTNYGYTF. The CDR3 DNA follows: TGTGCCAGCAGTTTATTGGCAGGGACTAACTATGGCTACACCTTC.

The chain joins TRBV4-1 to TRBJ2-2; D might be TRBD2 (6 bases). Germline V gives CDR1 MGHRA, CDR2 YSYEKL. The CDR3 runs to 17 residues. The germline V and J ends were trimmed by 0 bases and 6 bases, with 17 bases remaining between them. This CDR3 is CASSQEGWTNLPGELFF. For the CDR3, the DNA is TGCGCCAGCAGCCAAGAGGGATGGACTAACCTCCCCGGGGAGCTGTTTTTT.

This clone appeared a few times. This chain connects TRBV10-2 to TRBJ1-1, with D perhaps TRBD1 (5 bases). The V and J ends lost 4 bases and 3 bases respectively, with 9 bases between them. Germline loops: CDR1 WSHSY, CDR2 SAAADI. The CDR3 contains 13 residues. For the CDR3, the DNA is TGCGCCAGCAGTGGACAGAGCTACACTGAAGCTTTCTTT. This translates into CASSGQSYTEAFF.

This clone was recorded only once. CDR3 sequence reads: CASSLAGNSNQPQHF. Here the CDR3 DNA reads TGCGCCAGCAGCTTGGCAGGGAATAGCAATCAGCCCCAGCATTTT. This chain uses TRBV5-1 with TRBJ1-5, with a possible D match to TRBD1 (5 bases). There are 15 residues in the CDR3. With 0 bases removed from V and 0 bases from J, the gap between germline ends came to 7 bases. Looked up from germline, CDR1 is SGHRS and CDR2 is YFSETQ. Full variable domain (outside the CDR3, taken from reference TRBV5-1 and TRBJ1-5): KAGVTQTPRYLIKTRGQQVTLSCSPISGHRSVSWYQQTPGQGLQFLFEYFSETQRNKGNFPGRFSGRQFSNSRSEMNVSTLELGDSALYLCASSLAGNSNQPQHFGDGTRLSIL.